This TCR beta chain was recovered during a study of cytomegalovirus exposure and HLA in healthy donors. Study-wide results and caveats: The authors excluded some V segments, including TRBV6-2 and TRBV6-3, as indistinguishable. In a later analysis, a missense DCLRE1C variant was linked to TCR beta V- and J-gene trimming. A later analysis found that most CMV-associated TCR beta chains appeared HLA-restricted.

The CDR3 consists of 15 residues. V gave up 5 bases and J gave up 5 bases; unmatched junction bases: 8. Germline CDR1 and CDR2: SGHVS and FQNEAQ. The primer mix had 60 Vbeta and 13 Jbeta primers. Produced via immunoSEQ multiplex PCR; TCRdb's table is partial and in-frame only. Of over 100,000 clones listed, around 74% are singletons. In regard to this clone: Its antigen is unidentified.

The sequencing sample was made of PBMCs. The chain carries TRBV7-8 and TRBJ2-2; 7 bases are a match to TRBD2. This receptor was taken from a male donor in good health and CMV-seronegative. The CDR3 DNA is TGTGCCAGCAGCCTAAAGACTAGCTGGACCGGGGAGCTGTTTTTT. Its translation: CASSLKTSWTGELFF.